These 20 T cell receptor beta chains were sequenced from one sample in a study of cytomegalovirus exposure and HLA in healthy donors. Sequenced by immunoSEQ multiplex PCR; TCRdb stores in-frame clones only, minus some. The data contain 150,000 to 200,000 clones, 81% of them singletons. Sequenced input: PBMCs. The source of these receptors is a woman under 40 in good health and CMV-seronegative.

The chain links TRBV29-1 to TRBJ1-2; D gene ambiguous. The CDR3 spans 11 residues. Trimming left V 4 bases short and J 1 base short, with 4 bases between. CDR1 and CDR2 from the germline V gene are SQVTM and ANQGSEA. The CDR3 sequence is CSVGSNYGYTF. CDR3 DNA sequence: TGCAGCGTTGGGAGTAACTATGGCTACACCTTC.

The CDR3 loop reads CASSPPQGLVTEAFF. The CDR3 DNA follows: TGTGCCAGCTCACCACCACAGGGTTTAGTCACTGAAGCTTTCTTT. The chain recombines TRBV18 with TRBJ1-1, with D possibly being TRBD1 (6 bases). Trimming removed 0 bases from V and 4 bases from J, with 12 bases in between. CDR3 size: 15 residues. Germline CDR1 is KGHSH and CDR2 is LQKENI.

This clone has just one count. This chain uses TRBV11-2 with TRBJ1-2; no firm D call. Trimming removed 3 bases from V and 2 bases from J, with 10 bases in between. CDR3 size: 14 residues. Germline CDR1 and CDR2: SGHAT and FQNNGV. CDR3 DNA sequence: TGTGCCAGCAGCTTGTCGAAGCCGAACTATGGCTACACCTTC. Amino acids: CASSLSKPNYGYTF.

CDR3 region: CASSQEGAGTAYEQYF. The DNA of the CDR3 is TGTGCCAGCAGCCAAGAAGGGGCTGGGACAGCCTACGAGCAGTACTTC. The chain has TRBV4-2 and TRBJ2-7; 7 positions match TRBD1. The V and J ends lost 0 bases and 2 bases, in that order; junction bases with no gene match: 7. The CDR3 runs to 16 residues. Germline V gene lookup returns CDR1 LGHNA and CDR2 YNFKEQ.

The V and J genes are TRBV7-2 and TRBJ2-5, with a tentative D call TRBD1 (6 bases). The CDR3 consists of 14 residues. Germline V gives CDR1 SGHTA, CDR2 FQGNSA. The ends were cut back, 9 bases at V and 5 bases at J, with 19 bases in the middle. The CDR3 spells CARIDRSLMETQYF. In nucleotides, the CDR3 is TGTGCCAGGATTGACAGGTCTCTAATGGAGACCCAGTACTTC.

The genes are TRBV30 and TRBJ2-3; 8 bases are a match to TRBD2. With V trimmed by 1 base and J by 2 bases, 8 bases remained unmatched. The length of the CDR3 is 16 residues. Germline loops: CDR1 GTSNPN, CDR2 SVGIG (reference sequence). Written as DNA, the CDR3 is TGTGCCTGGAGTGGGCTAGCGGGCGGCCTCACAGATACGCAGTATTTT. Translated, it gives CAWSGLAGGLTDTQYF.

The DNA for the CDR3 is TGCAGCGTTTCCCCTAGCGGGAGGTACAATGAGCAGTTCTTC. It specifies CSVSPSGRYNEQFF. The chain is built from TRBV29-1 and TRBJ2-1, with 11 nucleotides matching TRBD2. The CDR3 spans 14 residues. The J segment lost 4 bases and the V segment lost 5 bases, leaving 4 bases of the junction unmatched. Germline CDR1 is SQVTM and CDR2 is ANQGSEA.

The chain links TRBV6-1 to TRBJ2-1; perhaps TRBD1 as D (5 bases). This CDR3 comprises 11 residues. Per the germline V gene, CDR1 is MNHNS and CDR2 is SASEGT. V was cut by 6 bases and J by 12 bases, with 12 bases left in between. CDR3 amino acids: CASRFQGSQFF. The CDR3 DNA follows: TGTGCCAGCAGATTCCAGGGTTCGCAGTTCTTC.

A single count supports this clone. The chain joins TRBV5-1 to TRBJ2-3; D possibly corresponds to TRBD2 (6 bases). The CDR3 extends over 15 amino acids. CDR1 and CDR2 from the germline V gene are SGHRS and YFSETQ. Trimming stripped 6 bases from V and 0 bases from J, with 14 bases between. The CDR3 protein is CASTDPGLSTDTQYF. The CDR3 bases are TGCGCCAGCACGGATCCGGGACTTAGCACAGATACGCAGTATTTT.

Only one count was recorded for this clone. The genes are TRBV30 and TRBJ1-5; 9 nucleotides match TRBD1. The CDR3 is 15 residues long. V gave up 2 bases and J gave up 4 bases; unmatched junction bases: 6. Germline CDR1 is GTSNPN and CDR2 is SVGIG (reference sequence). In nucleotides, the CDR3 is TGTGCCTGGAGTAGATACGACAGGGGGAATCAGCCCCAGCATTTT. Its translation: CAWSRYDRGNQPQHF. The variable domain in full, completed from reference TRBV30 and TRBJ1-5, reads SQTIHQWPATLVQPVGSPLSLECTVEGTSNPNLYWYRQAAGRGLQLLFYSVGIGQISSEVPQNLSASRPQDRQFILSSKKLLLSDSGFYLCAWSRYDRGNQPQHFGDGTRLSIL.

The chain couples TRBV28 to TRBJ2-7; D may be TRBD2 (6 bases). The V and J ends lost 7 bases and 2 bases respectively, with 15 bases between them. Germline CDR1 is MDHEN and CDR2 is SYDVKM. The CDR3 extends over 14 amino acids. The CDR3 loop is CASTYIGGAYEQYF. The CDR3 DNA reads TGTGCCAGCACCTACATCGGAGGGGCCTACGAGCAGTACTTC.

The V gene is TRBV5-1, the J gene TRBJ2-5; possibly TRBD1 for D (6 bases). Per germline, CDR1 SGHRS and CDR2 YFSETQ. Trimming stripped 4 bases from V and 1 base from J, with 14 bases between. The CDR3 totals 15 residues. The CDR3 is CASSLDGQSQETQYF. The CDR3, as DNA: TGCGCCAGCAGCCTCGACGGACAGAGCCAAGAGACCCAGTACTTC.

V and J are TRBV5-6 and TRBJ1-2; D ambiguous. This CDR3 region has 13 residues. Per germline, CDR1 SGHDT and CDR2 YYEEEE. V was clipped by 2 bases and J by 4 bases, with 9 bases between them. The CDR3 DNA follows: TGTGCCAGCAGCTTTACAGACATCTATGGCTACACCTTC. Amino acids: CASSFTDIYGYTF.

V usage is TRBV6-1 and J usage is TRBJ1-6; D not resolved. The CDR3 covers 15 residues. CDR1 is MNHNS, CDR2 SASEGT, per germline. V was trimmed by 1 base and J by 6 bases, leaving 10 bases between them. CDR3 residues: CASSEVLSINSPLHF. In DNA, the CDR3 is TGTGCCAGCAGTGAAGTCCTCAGTATTAATTCACCCCTCCACTTT.

The chain links TRBV9 to TRBJ2-5; D possibly corresponds to TRBD1 (5 bases). The CDR3 is made up of 14 amino acids. V lost 0 bases and J 3 bases, leaving 9 bases between the germline ends. Germline lookup yields CDR1 SGDLS and CDR2 YYNGEE. CDR3 protein: CASSVEGAEETQYF. DNA for the CDR3: TGTGCCAGCAGCGTAGAAGGGGCCGAAGAGACCCAGTACTTC. The variable domain in full, completed from reference TRBV9 and TRBJ2-5, reads DSGVTQTPKHLITATGQRVTLRCSPRSGDLSVYWYQQSLDQGLQFLIQYYNGEERAKGNILERFSAQQFPDLHSELNLSSLELGDSALYFCASSVEGAEETQYFGPGTRLLVL.

This chain connects TRBV7-2 to TRBJ2-5; D gene uncertain. CDR3 length: 13 residues. The germline V and J ends were trimmed by 1 base and 5 bases, with 8 bases remaining between them. The germline CDR1 and CDR2 sequences are SGHTA and FQGNSA. The CDR3, as DNA: TGTGCCAGCAGCTTAGTGTGGCGGGAGACCCAGTACTTC. The encoded protein is CASSLVWRETQYF.

The CDR3 sequence: CASSESGTEGEQYF. The CDR3 DNA reads as TGTGCCAGCAGTGAATCGGGGACAGAAGGCGAGCAGTACTTC. The V and J genes are TRBV6-1 and TRBJ2-7; TRBD1 matches 7 bases. CDR1 is MNHNS, CDR2 SASEGT, per germline. Losses at the gene ends were 2 bases for V and 6 bases for J; bases not matched to a gene: 7. CDR3 length: 14 amino acids.

The chain recombines TRBV9 with TRBJ1-1, with D possibly TRBD1 on 5 matching bases. The length of the CDR3 is 15 residues. Germline-derived CDR1 and CDR2 are SGDLS and YYNGEE. V lost 1 base and J 3 bases, leaving 13 bases between the germline ends. The CDR3, as DNA: TGTGCCAGCAGCGTAATGGGCAGGGTGGACACTGAAGCTTTCTTT. Translated: CASSVMGRVDTEAFF.

This clone came up a few times. V gene TRBV27 combines with J gene TRBJ2-7; possible D gene TRBD1, 6 bases. The CDR3 covers 13 residues. CDR1 and CDR2 (germline): MNHEY, SMNVEV (reference sequence). Trimming left V 6 bases short and J 4 bases short, with 13 bases between. The chain's CDR3 is CASSPGQIYEQYF. The CDR3, as DNA: TGTGCCAGCAGCCCCGGACAGATTTACGAGCAGTACTTC.

The chain has TRBV6-1 and TRBJ2-5; D is uncertain. Germline CDR1 and CDR2: MNHNS and SASEGT. V was pared by 11 bases and J by 1 base, with 14 bases between. The CDR3 is 13 residues long. The CDR3 DNA reads TGTGCCGTCCGCCGTGAGATCCAAGAGACCCAGTACTTC. The encoded protein is CAVRREIQETQYF.